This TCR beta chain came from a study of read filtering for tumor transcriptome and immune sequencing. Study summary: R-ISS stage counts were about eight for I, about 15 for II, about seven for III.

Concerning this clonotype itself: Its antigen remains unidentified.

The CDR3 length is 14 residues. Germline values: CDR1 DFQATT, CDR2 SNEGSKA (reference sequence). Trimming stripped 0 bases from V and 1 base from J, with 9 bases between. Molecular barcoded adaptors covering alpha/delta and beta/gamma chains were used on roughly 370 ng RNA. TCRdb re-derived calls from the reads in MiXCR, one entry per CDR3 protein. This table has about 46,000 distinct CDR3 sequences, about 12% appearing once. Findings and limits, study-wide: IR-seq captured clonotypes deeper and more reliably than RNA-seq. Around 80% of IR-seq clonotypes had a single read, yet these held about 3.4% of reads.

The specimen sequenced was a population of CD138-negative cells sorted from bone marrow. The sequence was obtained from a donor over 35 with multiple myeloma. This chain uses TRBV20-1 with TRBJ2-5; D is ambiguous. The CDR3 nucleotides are TGCAGTGCTAGAGATCCGACACTCCAAGAGACCCAGTACTTC. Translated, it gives CSARDPTLQETQYF.